The 29 T cell receptor beta chains presented below share a single source sample, sequenced in a study of human T cells and chemical hapten exposure. Each CDR3 protein is one row after TCRdb ran MiXCR on the RACE reads. This sample carries more than 250,000 distinct CDR3 sequences, just under 8% of them seen once, and the ten largest clones take roughly 1.2%. Documented time point: pre-sensitization, week 0. Treatment given: therapeutic diphenylcyclopropenone sensitization with weekly scalp DPC. Sequencing used whole blood, obtained in connection with sensitization to the hapten diphenylcyclopropenone (DPC). These receptors were taken from a man between 18 and 35 years old with alopecia areata. Some clones in this sample may be carry-over from other donors' samples.

The rearrangement links TRBV6-2 or TRBV6-3 to TRBJ1-1; D gene uncertain. V was pared by 4 bases and J by 3 bases, with 18 bases between. Germline V gene data show CDR1 as MNHEY and CDR2 as SVGEGT. CDR3 length equals 16 residues. The CDR3 DNA is TGTGCCAGCAGTTCCAACAATCTCCAGGCTTACACTGAAGCTTTCTTT. Protein product: CASSSNNLQAYTEAFF.

This clonotype was seen more than once but under ten times. V is TRBV20-1 and J is TRBJ2-3; TRBD2 might be the D (5 bases). V shed 5 bases and J shed 6 bases, with 21 bases lying between them. Germline V gene sequence: CDR1 DFQATT, CDR2 SNEGSKA (reference sequence). The CDR3 runs 15 residues. The CDR3 region has the DNA TGCAGTGCTGCCCCGGACTTGTTCCTGAGGGATACGCAGTATTTT. It is translated as CSAAPDLFLRDTQYF.

This clonotype was picked up a small number of times. The rearrangement links TRBV2 to TRBJ2-7; D is undetermined. The CDR3 extends over 14 amino acids. Germline CDR1 SNHLY, CDR2 FYNNEI. V was clipped by 2 bases and J by 4 bases, with 12 bases between them. The CDR3: CASSELVRIYEQYF. The CDR3 DNA follows: TGTGCCAGCAGTGAACTTGTCAGGATTTACGAGCAGTACTTC. The whole variable domain, remainder taken from reference TRBV2 and TRBJ2-7, is EPEVTQTPSHQVTQMGQEVILRCVPISNHLYFYWYRQILGQKVEFLVSFYNNEISEKSEIFDDQFSVERPDGSNFTLKIRSTKLEDSAMYFCASSELVRIYEQYFGPGTRLTVT.

This clonotype occurred a few times. The chain employs TRBV28 and TRBJ1-6; the match to TRBD1 covers 10 bases. V gave up 5 bases and J gave up 6 bases; unmatched junction bases: 10. There are 17 residues in the CDR3. Germline V gene sequence: CDR1 MDHEN, CDR2 SYDVKM. CDR3 amino acids: CASSLPGQGYFNSPLHF. The CDR3 DNA sequence: TGTGCCAGCAGTCTTCCGGGACAGGGGTATTTTAATTCACCCCTCCACTTT. The whole variable domain, filled in from reference TRBV28 and TRBJ1-6, reads DVKVTQSSRYLVKRTGEKVFLECVQDMDHENMFWYRQDPGLGLRLIYFSYDVKMKEKGDIPEGYSVSREKKERFSLILESASTNQTSMYLCASSLPGQGYFNSPLHFGNGTRLTVT.

This clonotype was detected many times. The chain combines TRBV6-1 with TRBJ1-1, with D unclear. Trimming pared 1 base from V and 4 bases from J, leaving 10 bases between. Germline V gene sequence: CDR1 MNHNS, CDR2 SASEGT. The CDR3 runs 14 residues. DNA for the CDR3: TGTGCCAGCAGTGAAGGAAGTGGGGTCACTGAAGCTTTCTTT. As protein: CASSEGSGVTEAFF.

This clonotype was observed at least ten times. The chain joins TRBV9 to TRBJ2-2, with unresolved D. There are 14 residues in the CDR3. Trimming stripped 6 bases from V and 1 base from J, with 10 bases between. Germline CDR1 and CDR2: SGDLS and YYNGEE. In nucleotides, the CDR3 is TGTGCCAGCACCACCTCAGGGAACACCGGGGAGCTGTTTTTT. This sequence encodes CASTTSGNTGELFF.

This clonotype was detected many times. The V gene is TRBV7-8, the J gene TRBJ1-2, with D possibly being TRBD1 (5 bases). The CDR3 is 17 residues long. V was pared by 5 bases and J by 5 bases, with 24 bases between. Germline lookup yields CDR1 SGHVS and CDR2 FQNEAQ. The CDR3 reads CASSLTWTTDAQYGYTF. CDR3 bases: TGTGCCAGCAGCCTAACATGGACAACGGACGCTCAATATGGCTACACCTTC.

J is TRBJ2-7 and V is TRBV7-2, with TRBD2 identical over 7 bases. This CDR3 comprises 14 residues. The V gene's germline CDR1 is SGHTA and CDR2 FQGNSA. Unmatched junction bases numbered 3, after V lost 2 bases and J lost 2 bases. Here the CDR3 DNA reads TGTGCCAGCAGCTTAAAGCGGGGCCCCTACGAGCAGTACGTC. Amino acids: CASSLKRGPYEQYV.

Only a few counts were recorded for this clonotype. J is TRBJ1-5 and V is TRBV20-1, with 8 nucleotides matching TRBD1. This CDR3 region has 16 residues. The germline CDR1 and CDR2 sequences are DFQATT and SNEGSKA (reference sequence). V gave up 3 bases and J gave up 0 bases; unmatched junction bases: 7. CDR3 amino acids: CSASWDRWNSNQPQHF. The CDR3 DNA reads TGCAGTGCTAGTTGGGACAGGTGGAATAGCAATCAGCCCCAGCATTTT.

The gene calls are TRBV11-2 and TRBJ1-2; D is perhaps TRBD1 (5 bases). Germline loops: CDR1 SGHAT, CDR2 FQNNGV. V lost 6 bases to trimming and J lost 2 bases, with 16 bases between them. CDR3 length equals 15 residues. CDR3 coding DNA: TGTGCCAGCAGTCCCCAGTCTCGGGGGAACTATGGCTACACCTTC. Residues: CASSPQSRGNYGYTF.

This clonotype was seen a handful of times. CDR3 DNA sequence: TGTGCCAGCAGTTTATTCGGTGCGGAGCATATCGAGCCCCAGCATTTT. The encoded protein is CASSLFGAEHIEPQHF. This chain connects TRBV27 to TRBJ1-5; the D is unclear. The CDR3 consists of 16 residues. Trimming took 1 base from V and 8 from J, leaving 18 bases between them. Germline V gene lookup returns CDR1 MNHEY and CDR2 SMNVEV (reference sequence).

This clonotype was seen repeatedly, ten times or more. The chain employs TRBV4-1 and TRBJ1-2; D ambiguous. The germline V and J ends were trimmed by 1 base and 13 bases, with 13 bases remaining between them. The germline V gene encodes CDR1 MGHRA and CDR2 YSYEKL. The length of the CDR3 is 12 residues. CDR3: CASSQVLEVITF. CDR3 sequence (DNA): TGCGCCAGCAGCCAAGTACTTGAGGTGATCACCTTC.

The chain employs TRBV27 and TRBJ1-5, with a weak D call TRBD1 (6 bases). The germline V gene has CDR1 MNHEY and CDR2 SMNVEV (reference sequence). Trimming removed 7 bases at V and 1 base at J, with 17 bases between. CDR3 length: 16 residues. CDR3 DNA sequence: TGTGCCAGCAAAGCGTGGGGGGCTGGGAGCAATCAGCCCCAGCATTTT. It specifies CASKAWGAGSNQPQHF.

This chain uses TRBV10-3 with TRBJ1-5; 8 nucleotides agree with TRBD1. The CDR3 sequence is 13 residues long. Germline loops: CDR1 ENHRY, CDR2 SYGVKD. V dropped 11 bases and J dropped 5; count of bases not matched to a gene: 8. The DNA for the CDR3 is TGTGCCTCGCGTACACAGGGGGATCAGCCCCAGCATTTT. Translated, it gives CASRTQGDQPQHF.

This clonotype was seen just once. A much more abundant neighbour one base away suggests this may be a read error. This sequence joins TRBV29-1 and TRBJ2-5; D remains ambiguous. Trimming stripped 6 bases from V and 1 base from J, with 6 bases between. Germline V lookup: CDR1 SQVTM, CDR2 ANQGSEA. This CDR3 is built from 11 residues. The CDR3 spells CSVTVQETQYF. Here the CDR3 DNA reads TGCAGCGTCACGGTCCAAGAGACCCAGTACTTC. The complete variable domain, with remaining parts taken from reference TRBV29-1 and TRBJ2-5, reads SAVISQKPSRDICQRGTSLTIQCQVDSQVTMMFWYRQQPGQSLTLIATANQGSEATYESGFVIDKFPISRPNLTFSTLTVSNMSPEDSSIYLCSVTVQETQYFGPGTRLLVL.

This clonotype has ten or more counts. This chain joins TRBV20-1 and TRBJ2-7; D is possibly TRBD1 (6 bases). Germline CDR1 DFQATT, CDR2 SNEGSKA (reference sequence). CDR3 length equals 13 residues. Deletions cut 6 bases from V and 6 bases from J, with 18 bases between. The CDR3 reads CSAYGQSHFEQYV. CDR3 DNA sequence: TGCAGTGCCTACGGACAGTCGCACTTCGAGCAGTACGTC.

This clonotype was counted a few times. J is TRBJ2-7 and V is TRBV20-1, with 7 positions matching TRBD2. The CDR3 contains 13 residues. Losses at the gene ends were 3 bases for V and 2 bases for J; bases not matched to a gene: 4. Per the germline V gene, CDR1 is DFQATT and CDR2 is SNEGSKA (reference sequence). The CDR3 spells CSASGGSTYEQYF. CDR3 bases: TGCAGTGCTAGTGGCGGGAGCACCTACGAGCAGTACTTC.

This clonotype was seen repeatedly, ten times or more. The rearrangement links TRBV28 to TRBJ1-6; D is unresolved. From germline, CDR1 is MDHEN and CDR2 SYDVKM. V lost 2 bases and J lost 7, with 3 bases in between. There are 12 residues in the CDR3. The CDR3 DNA follows: TGTGCCAGCAGTTTAAAGAATTCACCCCTCCACTTT. Translated, it gives CASSLKNSPLHF.

The chain uses TRBV4-1 and TRBJ1-1; no firm D call. The CDR3 sequence is 15 residues long. V lost 0 bases to trimming and J lost 7 bases, with 15 bases between them. CDR1 and CDR2 from the germline V gene are MGHRA and YSYEKL. The CDR3 coding sequence is TGCGCCAGCAGCCAAGATCAGACCGGACCCTTTGAAGCTTTCTTT. Translating gives CASSQDQTGPFEAFF.

This clonotype has a handful of counts. This chain uses TRBV4-1 with TRBJ2-3; D gene ambiguous. The CDR3 has 13 residues. Germline V CDR1 and CDR2: MGHRA, YSYEKL. V gave up 0 bases and J gave up 2 bases, with 3 bases separating them. CDR3 in DNA: TGCGCCAGCAGCCAAGATAACACAGATACGCAGTATTTT. Its translation is CASSQDNTDTQYF.

V usage is TRBV4-1 and J usage is TRBJ1-6; possible D gene TRBD1, 5 bases. V lost 2 bases, J lost 1 base, and 12 bases lay in between. The CDR3 contains 17 residues. Germline assignment: CDR1 MGHRA and CDR2 YSYEKL. CDR3 bases: TGCGCCAGCAGCCAAACAGACAGACGGTCCTATAATTCACCCCTCCACTTT. Translation gives CASSQTDRRSYNSPLHF.

This clonotype was seen more than once but under ten times. The chain employs TRBV11-2 and TRBJ2-1; 13 nucleotides match TRBD2. V dropped 5 bases and J dropped 3; count of bases not matched to a gene: 7. Germline V gives CDR1 SGHAT, CDR2 FQNNGV. This CDR3 contains 17 residues. CDR3 in amino acids: CASSPGTSGAVYNEQFF. Written as DNA, the CDR3 is TGTGCCAGCAGCCCGGGGACTAGCGGGGCGGTCTACAATGAGCAGTTCTTC.

This clonotype was detected a few times. The CDR3 spells CASSPGTSGGVGDTQYF. CDR3 DNA sequence: TGTGCCAGCAGCCCCGGGACTAGCGGGGGGGTTGGAGATACGCAGTATTTT. This chain links TRBV7-2 with TRBJ2-3, with 16 bases identical to TRBD2. The CDR3 contains 17 residues. V dropped 5 bases and J dropped 5; count of bases not matched to a gene: 7. Per the germline V gene, CDR1 is SGHTA and CDR2 is FQGNSA.

The DNA for the CDR3 is TGCAGTGCTAGGCGTGGAGAGGGGAGCTACGAGCAGTACGTC. Protein sequence: CSARRGEGSYEQYV. V usage is TRBV20-1 and J usage is TRBJ2-7; D might be TRBD1 or TRBD2, each matching 5 bases. This CDR3 is built from 14 residues. Germline V CDR1 and CDR2: DFQATT, SNEGSKA (reference sequence). The V end lost 3 bases, the J end lost 3 bases, and 15 bases lay between the germline ends.

This clonotype showed up just a few times. The V and J genes are TRBV18 and TRBJ1-1, with unresolved D. The V gene lost 5 bases and the J gene lost 0 bases, with 10 bases spanning the gap. The CDR3 contains 14 residues. The V gene's germline CDR1 is KGHSH and CDR2 LQKENI. This CDR3 reads CASSAGSMNTEAFF. CDR3 in DNA: TGTGCCAGCTCAGCCGGGAGCATGAACACTGAAGCTTTCTTT.

In its sample, this clonotype was seen a few times. This chain uses TRBV13 with TRBJ2-3; 7 bases agree with TRBD2. From germline, CDR1 is PRHDT and CDR2 FYEKMQ (reference sequence). CDR3 length equals 15 residues. V shed 4 bases and J 0 bases; nucleotides not matched to a gene: 4. CDR3 protein: CASSSSGDSTDTQYF. The DNA for the CDR3 is TGTGCCAGCAGCTCTAGCGGAGATAGCACAGATACGCAGTATTTT.

The rearrangement links TRBV7-2 to TRBJ2-1, with TRBD2 matching 13 bases. The CDR3 totals 15 residues. V dropped 5 bases and J dropped 6; count of bases not matched to a gene: 4. Germline-derived CDR1 and CDR2 are SGHTA and FQGNSA. CDR3 DNA: TGTGCCAGCAGCACACGACTAGCGGGGGGCAATGAGCAGTTCTTC. Its protein is CASSTRLAGGNEQFF.

CDR3: CANSRTHLSYEQYF. Here the CDR3 DNA reads TGTGCCAACTCACGCACGCACCTTTCCTACGAGCAGTACTTC. The J gene is TRBJ2-7, the V gene TRBV6-1, with D unresolved. CDR1 is MNHNS and CDR2 is SASEGT in the germline V gene. Trimming cost V 10 bases and J 1 base, with 17 bases left between them. This CDR3 spans 14 amino acids.

The V gene is TRBV14, the J gene TRBJ2-1; D uncertain. V shed 1 base and J shed 0 bases, with 7 bases lying between them. CDR3 length: 15 residues. The V gene's germline CDR1 is SGHDN and CDR2 FVKESK. The CDR3 nucleotides are TGTGCCAGCAGCCAAGTTTTGTCCTCCTACAATGAGCAGTTCTTC. Protein sequence: CASSQVLSSYNEQFF.